The 25 T cell receptor beta chains in this list originate from one sample, sequenced in a study of OX40 agonist ivuxolimab in advanced cancers. Some clones are missing from TCRdb's copy, which holds only in-frame ones; the method was immunoSEQ multiplex PCR. The repertoire holds under 55,000 clones, with around 89% as singletons. This specimen consisted of CD4+ or CD8+ T cells sorted from blood, obtained in a trial of the OX40 agonist ivuxolimab. These receptors were taken from an adult with an advanced solid tumor such as melanoma, head and neck, liver or kidney cancer.

V gene TRBV6-1 combines with J gene TRBJ2-4, with a tentative D call TRBD1 (6 bases). Trimming removed 9 bases at V and 8 bases at J, with 14 bases between. This CDR3 comprises 12 residues. CDR1 is MNHNS and CDR2 is SASEGT in the germline V gene. As DNA, the CDR3 is TGTGCCAGGTTTTCAGGGGCCCACATTCAGTACTTC. It specifies CARFSGAHIQYF.

The rearrangement joins TRBV7-9 to TRBJ2-3, with a weak D call TRBD1 (5 bases). Trimming stripped 2 bases from V and 6 bases from J, with 18 bases between. Germline assignment: CDR1 SEHNR and CDR2 FQNEAQ (reference sequence). This CDR3 is 16 amino acids long. CDR3 protein: CASSLQPDRVWDTQYF. The CDR3 DNA sequence: TGTGCCAGCAGCTTACAGCCCGACAGAGTTTGGGATACGCAGTATTTT.

The chain is built from TRBV27 and TRBJ1-3, with D possibly being TRBD1 (5 bases). Germline V gene data show CDR1 as MNHEY and CDR2 as SMNVEV (reference sequence). The V end was cut by 3 bases, the J end by 0 bases, with 9 bases between. The CDR3 loop spans 15 amino acids. As DNA, the CDR3 is TGTGCCAGCAGTTTGTCAGGGTCCTCTGGAAACACCATATATTTT. It is translated as CASSLSGSSGNTIYF.

DNA for the CDR3: TGTGCCAGCAGCGTAGGGTGGCAGACGATTAATCAGCCCCAGCATTTT. Encoded protein: CASSVGWQTINQPQHF. The chain joins TRBV9 to TRBJ1-5; the D is unclear. Germline-derived CDR1 and CDR2 are SGDLS and YYNGEE. V was trimmed by 0 bases and J by 4 bases, leaving 14 bases between them. CDR3 size: 16 residues.

The chain is built from TRBV2 and TRBJ2-7; D is uncertain. The germline CDR1 and CDR2 sequences are SNHLY and FYNNEI. The V end was cut by 1 base, the J end by 5 bases, with 24 bases between. The CDR3 runs 18 residues. The chain's CDR3 is CASSEVVRQRDVDDEQYF. The CDR3 bases are TGTGCCAGCAGTGAAGTAGTCCGGCAGCGCGATGTGGATGACGAGCAGTACTTC. Based on the CDR3 plus reference TRBV2 and TRBJ2-7, the full variable domain is EPEVTQTPSHQVTQMGQEVILRCVPISNHLYFYWYRQILGQKVEFLVSFYNNEISEKSEIFDDQFSVERPDGSNFTLKIRSTKLEDSAMYFCASSEVVRQRDVDDEQYFGPGTRLTVT.

The CDR3 loop is CASSLQRERDEQFF. The DNA of the CDR3 is TGTGCCAGCAGCCTACAGCGGGAGCGGGATGAGCAGTTCTTC. V usage is TRBV6-5 and J usage is TRBJ2-1; 8 bases line up with TRBD2. Germline CDR1 reads MNHEY; CDR2 reads SVGAGI. Unmatched junction bases numbered 9, after V lost 6 bases and J lost 8 bases. The CDR3 spans 14 residues.

This sequence joins TRBV5-6 and TRBJ2-7; D may be TRBD1 (5 bases). The ends were cut back, 1 base at V and 3 bases at J, with 8 bases in the middle. The CDR3 consists of 13 residues. CDR1 and CDR2 (germline): SGHDT, YYEEEE. This chain's CDR3 is CASSLQGSYEQYF. The CDR3 nucleotides read TGTGCCAGCAGCTTGCAGGGCAGCTACGAGCAGTACTTC. Together with reference TRBV5-6 and TRBJ2-7, the CDR3 gives the full variable domain: DAGVTQSPTHLIKTRGQQVTLRCSPKSGHDTVSWYQQALGQGPQFIFQYYEEEERQRGNFPDRFSGHQFPNYSSELNVNALLLGDSALYLCASSLQGSYEQYFGPGTRLTVT.

V gene TRBV11-2 combines with J gene TRBJ2-7; maybe TRBD1 (5 bases). The germline CDR1 and CDR2 sequences are SGHAT and FQNNGV. This CDR3 comprises 14 residues. Trimming pared 3 bases from V and 2 bases from J, leaving 11 bases between. The CDR3 region is CASSLTAIPYEQYF. The CDR3 bases are TGTGCCAGCAGCTTGACAGCTATACCCTACGAGCAGTACTTC.

This chain links TRBV5-6 with TRBJ2-7; D gene ambiguous. CDR1 is SGHDT and CDR2 is YYEEEE in the germline V gene. The germline V and J ends were trimmed by 0 bases and 0 bases, with 7 bases remaining between them. The CDR3 consists of 14 residues. The CDR3 DNA reads as TGTGCCAGCAGCTTGGTGGCGGACTCCTACGAGCAGTACTTC. Translation gives CASSLVADSYEQYF.

The V and J genes are TRBV21-1 and TRBJ2-3; TRBD2 was called by the table and not checked on the DNA. TRBV21-1 corresponds to a pseudogene. The CDR3 has 19 residues. The CDR3 DNA follows: TGTGCCAGCAGCAAAAAAAACGGACTAGCGGGAGGGGTCCCAGATACGCAGTATTTT. Its protein product is CASSKKNGLAGGVPDTQYF.

This rearrangement joins TRBV4-1 to TRBJ1-4; D not resolved. Germline values: CDR1 MGHRA, CDR2 YSYEKL. V was trimmed by 1 base and J by 4 bases, leaving 10 bases between them. This CDR3 region has 15 residues. The CDR3 sequence is CASSQGTGHNEKLFF. The CDR3 DNA sequence: TGCGCCAGCAGCCAAGGAACGGGTCATAATGAAAAACTGTTTTTT.

This clone occurred once. The V and J genes are TRBV12-1 and TRBJ2-2; the table's TRBD1 call for D was not verified on the DNA. TRBV12-1 is deemed a pseudogene. The CDR3 covers 13 residues. CDR3 amino acids: CASSSLGAGELFF. CDR3 DNA sequence: TGTGCCAGCAGCTCCCTAGGGGCCGGGGAGCTGTTTTTT.

This sequence joins TRBV27 and TRBJ2-1; a weak D match, TRBD2 (5 bases). Germline-derived CDR1 and CDR2 are MNHEY and SMNVEV (reference sequence). This CDR3 is 15 amino acids long. The V end lost 6 bases, the J end lost 9 bases, and 21 bases lay between the germline ends. CDR3 region: CASRKGVAYVGEQFF. CDR3 DNA: TGTGCCAGCAGAAAGGGAGTCGCATACGTAGGTGAGCAGTTCTTC.

This clone was seen once. The chain links TRBV11-3 to TRBJ2-5, with 7 bases matching TRBD1. Germline V CDR1 and CDR2: SGHNT, YENEEA. The CDR3 extends over 15 amino acids. J gave up 2 bases and V 5 bases, and 8 bases lay outside the gene matches. CDR3 amino acids: CASSPGTALQETQYF. CDR3 sequence (DNA): TGTGCCAGCAGCCCTGGGACAGCCCTACAAGAGACCCAGTACTTC.

This chain uses TRBV27 with TRBJ2-5; 8 nucleotides align to TRBD1. The ends lost 3 bases at V and 2 bases at J; junction bases unmatched: 5. CDR1 and CDR2 from the germline V gene are MNHEY and SMNVEV (reference sequence). This CDR3 has 15 amino acids. The CDR3 is CASSFGNRGQETQYF. CDR3 nucleotide sequence: TGTGCCAGCAGTTTTGGGAACAGGGGGCAAGAGACCCAGTACTTC.

The rearrangement links TRBV5-4 to TRBJ2-3; weak D call: TRBD1 (5 bases). The CDR3 contains 12 residues. Germline loops: CDR1 SGHNT, CDR2 YYREEE (reference sequence). V lost 4 bases, J lost 6 bases, and 9 bases lay in between. CDR3 nucleotides: TGTGCCAGCAGCAACTCAGGGGATACGCAGTATTTT. Translation gives CASSNSGDTQYF.

CDR3 loop: CASSQSTDTQYF. For the CDR3, the DNA is TGCGCCAGCAGCCAGTCCACAGATACGCAGTATTTT. This chain uses TRBV4-1 with TRBJ2-3; D not resolved. V gave up 3 bases and J gave up 2 bases, with 3 bases separating them. The germline CDR1 and CDR2 sequences are MGHRA and YSYEKL. CDR3 length equals 12 residues.

The genes are TRBV7-2 and TRBJ1-2, with 9 nucleotides matching TRBD1. The CDR3 is made up of 15 amino acids. Germline V gene data show CDR1 as SGHTA and CDR2 as FQGNSA. V lost 1 base and J lost 8; bases outside the gene matches: 8. The CDR3 sequence: CASSLGGDRAGGYTF. As DNA, the CDR3 is TGTGCCAGCAGCTTAGGGGGGGACAGGGCAGGAGGCTACACCTTC. Combining the CDR3 with reference TRBV7-2 and TRBJ1-2 gives the whole variable domain GAGVSQSPSNKVTEKGKDVELRCDPISGHTALYWYRQSLGQGLEFLIYFQGNSAPDKSGLPSDRFSAERTGGSVSTLTIQRTQQEDSAVYLCASSLGGDRAGGYTFGSGTRLTVV.

This clone came up a few times. This chain joins TRBV2 and TRBJ1-5, with D possibly matching TRBD1 (5 bases). The germline V gene has CDR1 SNHLY and CDR2 FYNNEI. The CDR3 consists of 13 residues. V shed 6 bases and J shed 1 base, with 7 bases lying between them. CDR3 in DNA: TGTGCCAGCAGCAGGGAAAGCAATCAGCCCCAGCATTTT. Residues: CASSRESNQPQHF.

V gene TRBV4-1 combines with J gene TRBJ1-2, with D hard to call. With 0 bases removed from V and 7 bases from J, the gap between germline ends came to 24 bases. The CDR3 is made up of 18 amino acids. Looked up from germline, CDR1 is MGHRA and CDR2 is YSYEKL. CDR3 coding DNA: TGCGCCAGCAGCCAAGAGCCCTCCCCATTTACGGGGAATTCTGGCTACACCTTC. It translates to CASSQEPSPFTGNSGYTF.

The chain recombines TRBV6-5 with TRBJ2-3; the D gene is possibly TRBD2 (6 bases). The V and J ends lost 5 bases and 4 bases respectively, with 10 bases between them. The CDR3 contains 13 residues. CDR1 and CDR2 from the germline V gene are MNHEY and SVGAGI. CDR3 DNA: TGTGCCAGCAGTCGACTAGAGGCAGATACGCAGTATTTT. Amino acid sequence: CASSRLEADTQYF.

The chain recombines TRBV29-1 with TRBJ2-7; possibly TRBD1 for D (5 bases). V lost 5 bases and J lost 1, with 12 bases in between. This CDR3 contains 13 residues. Germline V CDR1 and CDR2: SQVTM, ANQGSEA. For the CDR3, the DNA is TGCAGCGTTCGTGGACACCAGTCCTACGAGCAGTACTTC. It encodes CSVRGHQSYEQYF.

V is TRBV19 and J is TRBJ2-3, with D possibly TRBD2 on 6 matching bases. CDR1 and CDR2 (germline): LNHDA, SQIVND (reference sequence). The CDR3 has 16 amino acids. The V end lost 4 bases, the J end lost 3 bases, and 17 bases lay between the germline ends. The CDR3 loop is CASSTGTLDTTDTQYF. The CDR3 DNA follows: TGTGCCAGTAGTACCGGGACTCTTGACACTACAGATACGCAGTATTTT.

The genes are TRBV9 and TRBJ1-2; TRBD1 agrees at 7 bases. Losses at the gene ends were 4 bases for V and 6 bases for J; bases not matched to a gene: 9. The CDR3 is 14 amino acids. From germline, CDR1 is SGDLS and CDR2 YYNGEE. The CDR3 DNA follows: TGTGCCAGCAGCTCGAACAGGGGCCCCGATGGCTACACCTTC. This translates into CASSSNRGPDGYTF.

This chain uses TRBV7-6 with TRBJ2-1, with 9 bases matching TRBD1. V gave up 5 bases and J gave up 8 bases; unmatched junction bases: 16. The CDR3 is 17 amino acids. Per the germline V gene, CDR1 is SGHVS and CDR2 is FNYEAQ. CDR3 residues: CASSQRPGTGPGDEQFF. Here the CDR3 DNA reads TGTGCCAGCAGCCAACGTCCCGGGACAGGGCCCGGAGATGAGCAGTTCTTC.